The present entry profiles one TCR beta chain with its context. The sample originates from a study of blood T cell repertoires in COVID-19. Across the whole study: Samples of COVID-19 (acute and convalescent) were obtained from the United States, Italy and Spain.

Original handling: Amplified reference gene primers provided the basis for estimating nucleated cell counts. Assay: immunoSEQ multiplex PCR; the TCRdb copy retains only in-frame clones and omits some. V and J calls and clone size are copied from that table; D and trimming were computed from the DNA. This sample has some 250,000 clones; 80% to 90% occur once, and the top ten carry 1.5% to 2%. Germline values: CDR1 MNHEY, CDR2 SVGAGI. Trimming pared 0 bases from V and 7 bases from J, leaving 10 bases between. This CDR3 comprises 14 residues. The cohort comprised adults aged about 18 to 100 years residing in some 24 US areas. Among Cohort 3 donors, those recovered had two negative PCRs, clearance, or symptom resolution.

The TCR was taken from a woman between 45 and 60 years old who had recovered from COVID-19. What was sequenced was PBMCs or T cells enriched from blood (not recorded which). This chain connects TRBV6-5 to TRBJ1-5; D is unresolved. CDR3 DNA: TGTGCCAGCAGTTACTCGGGCCCTTTGCAGCCCCAGCATTTT. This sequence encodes CASSYSGPLQPQHF.